These 3 T cell receptor beta chains came from one sample sequenced in a study of blood T cell repertoires in COVID-19. Produced via immunoSEQ multiplex PCR; TCRdb's table is partial and in-frame only. The sample has some 100,000 clones, 85% to 90% seen once; the top ten hold around 1.5%. Sequenced sample: peripheral blood. The receptors here all came from a human donor with active COVID-19. The donor label of this sample is uncertain.

The chain joins TRBV6-5 to TRBJ1-3, with TRBD1 as a possible D gene (5 bases). The ends were cut back, 6 bases at V and 4 bases at J, with 13 bases in the middle. Germline loops: CDR1 MNHEY, CDR2 SVGAGI. The CDR3 is made up of 14 amino acids. CDR3 coding DNA: TGTGCCAGCAGCGGAGGGGCCAGAGGAAACACCATATATTTT. This translates into CASSGGARGNTIYF.

This rearrangement joins TRBV6-5 to TRBJ1-5; D remains ambiguous. This CDR3 is 13 amino acids long. V lost 0 bases to trimming and J lost 7 bases, with 7 bases between them. Germline V gives CDR1 MNHEY, CDR2 SVGAGI. CDR3: CASSYSGLQPQHF. CDR3 DNA: TGTGCCAGCAGTTACTCTGGGCTCCAGCCCCAGCATTTT.

This clone appeared a few times. V is TRBV27 and J is TRBJ1-2; 7 nucleotides line up with TRBD1. Germline assignment: CDR1 MNHEY and CDR2 SMNVEV (reference sequence). This CDR3 has 12 amino acids. J lost 6 bases, V lost 6 bases, and 4 bases had no gene match. CDR3 sequence (DNA): TGTGCCAGCAGCCAACAGGGGCATGGCTACACCTTC. This sequence encodes CASSQQGHGYTF.